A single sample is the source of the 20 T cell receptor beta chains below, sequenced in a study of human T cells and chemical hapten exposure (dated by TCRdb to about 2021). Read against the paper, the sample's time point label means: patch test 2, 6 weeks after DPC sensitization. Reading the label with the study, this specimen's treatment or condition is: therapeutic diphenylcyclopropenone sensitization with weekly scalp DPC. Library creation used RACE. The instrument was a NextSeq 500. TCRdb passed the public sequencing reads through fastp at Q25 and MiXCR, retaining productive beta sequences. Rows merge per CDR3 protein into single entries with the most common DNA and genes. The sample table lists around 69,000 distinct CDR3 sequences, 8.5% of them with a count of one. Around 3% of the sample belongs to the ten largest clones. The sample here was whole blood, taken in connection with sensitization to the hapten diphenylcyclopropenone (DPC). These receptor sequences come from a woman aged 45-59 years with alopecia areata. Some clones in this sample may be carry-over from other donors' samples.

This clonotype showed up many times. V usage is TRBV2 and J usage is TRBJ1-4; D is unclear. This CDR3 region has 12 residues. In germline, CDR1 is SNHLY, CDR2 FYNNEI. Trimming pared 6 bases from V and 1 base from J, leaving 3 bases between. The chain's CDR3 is CASSETNEKLFF. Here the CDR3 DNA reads TGTGCCAGCAGCGAAACTAATGAAAAACTGTTTTTT.

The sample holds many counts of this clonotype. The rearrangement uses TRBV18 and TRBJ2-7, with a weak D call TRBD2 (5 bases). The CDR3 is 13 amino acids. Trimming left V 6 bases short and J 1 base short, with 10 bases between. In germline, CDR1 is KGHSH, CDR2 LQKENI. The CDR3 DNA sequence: TGTGCCAGCTCGTTAGCGAGGTCCTACGAGCAGTACTTC. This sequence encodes CASSLARSYEQYF.

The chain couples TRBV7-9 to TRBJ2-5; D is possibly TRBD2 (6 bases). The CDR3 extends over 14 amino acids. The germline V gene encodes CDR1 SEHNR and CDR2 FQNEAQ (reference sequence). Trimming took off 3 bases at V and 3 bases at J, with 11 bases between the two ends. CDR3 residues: CASSLRRGEETQYF. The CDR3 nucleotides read TGTGCCAGCAGCTTGCGGCGGGGCGAAGAGACCCAGTACTTC.

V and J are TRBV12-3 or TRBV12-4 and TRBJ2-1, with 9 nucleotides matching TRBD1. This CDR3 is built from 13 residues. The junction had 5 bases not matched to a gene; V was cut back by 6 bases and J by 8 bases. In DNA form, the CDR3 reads TGTGCCAGCAGGGGGGACAGGGACCATGAGCAGTTCTTC. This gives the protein CASRGDRDHEQFF.

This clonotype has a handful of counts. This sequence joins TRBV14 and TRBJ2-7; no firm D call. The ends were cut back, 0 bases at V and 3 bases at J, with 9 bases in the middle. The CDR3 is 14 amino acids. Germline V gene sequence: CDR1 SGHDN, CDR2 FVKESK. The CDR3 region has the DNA TGTGCCAGCAGCCAAGAAATGGGGATCTACGAGCAGTACTTC. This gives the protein CASSQEMGIYEQYF.

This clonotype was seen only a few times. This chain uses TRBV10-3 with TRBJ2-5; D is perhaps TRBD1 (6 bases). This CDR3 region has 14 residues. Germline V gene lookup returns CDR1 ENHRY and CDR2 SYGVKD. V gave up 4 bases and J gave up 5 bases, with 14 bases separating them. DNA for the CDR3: TGTGCCATCAGTGTAGACAGGTATAATGAGACCCAGTACTTC. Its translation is CAISVDRYNETQYF.

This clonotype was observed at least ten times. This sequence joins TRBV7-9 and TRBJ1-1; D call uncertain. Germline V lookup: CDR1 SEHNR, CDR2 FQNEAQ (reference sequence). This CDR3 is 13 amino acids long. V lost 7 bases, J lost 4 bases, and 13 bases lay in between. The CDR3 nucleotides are TGTGCCAGCAACCGTGGCGGACCCACTGAAGCTTTCTTT. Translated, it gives CASNRGGPTEAFF.

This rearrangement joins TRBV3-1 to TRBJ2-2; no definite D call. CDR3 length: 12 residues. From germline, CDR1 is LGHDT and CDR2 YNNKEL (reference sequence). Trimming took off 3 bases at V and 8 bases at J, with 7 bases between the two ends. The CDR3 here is CASSQSGGELFF. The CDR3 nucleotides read TGTGCCAGCAGCCAGTCCGGGGGGGAGCTGTTTTTT.

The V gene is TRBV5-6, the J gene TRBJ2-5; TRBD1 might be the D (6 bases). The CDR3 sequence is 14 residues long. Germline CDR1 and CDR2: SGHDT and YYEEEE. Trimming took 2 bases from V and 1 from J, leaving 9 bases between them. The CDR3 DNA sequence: TGTGCCAGCAGCTTCCTGGACAGCCAAGAGACCCAGTACTTC. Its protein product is CASSFLDSQETQYF.

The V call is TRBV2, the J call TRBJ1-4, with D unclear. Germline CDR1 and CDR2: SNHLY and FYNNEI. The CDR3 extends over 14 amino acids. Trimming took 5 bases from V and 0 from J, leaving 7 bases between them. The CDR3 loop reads CASSRGATNEKLFF. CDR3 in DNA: TGTGCCAGCAGTCGGGGTGCAACTAATGAAAAACTGTTTTTT.

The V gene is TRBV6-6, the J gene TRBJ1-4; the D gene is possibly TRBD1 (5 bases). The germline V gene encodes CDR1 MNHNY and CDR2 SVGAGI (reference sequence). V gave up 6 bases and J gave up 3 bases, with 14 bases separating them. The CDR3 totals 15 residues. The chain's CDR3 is CASSTGHAANEKLFF. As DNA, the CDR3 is TGTGCCAGCAGCACTGGACATGCAGCTAATGAAAAACTGTTTTTT.

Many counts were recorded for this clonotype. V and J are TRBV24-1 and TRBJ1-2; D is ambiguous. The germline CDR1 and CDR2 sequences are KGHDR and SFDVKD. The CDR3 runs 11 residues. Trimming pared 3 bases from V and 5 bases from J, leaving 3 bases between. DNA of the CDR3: TGTGCCACCAGTGATGTATATGGCTACACCTTC. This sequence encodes CATSDVYGYTF.

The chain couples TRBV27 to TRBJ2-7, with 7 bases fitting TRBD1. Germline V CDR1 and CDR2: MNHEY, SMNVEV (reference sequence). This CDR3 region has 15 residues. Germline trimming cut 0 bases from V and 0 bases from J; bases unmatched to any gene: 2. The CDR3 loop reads CASSLSRDSSYEQYF. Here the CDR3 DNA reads TGTGCCAGCAGTTTATCCCGGGACAGCTCCTACGAGCAGTACTTC.

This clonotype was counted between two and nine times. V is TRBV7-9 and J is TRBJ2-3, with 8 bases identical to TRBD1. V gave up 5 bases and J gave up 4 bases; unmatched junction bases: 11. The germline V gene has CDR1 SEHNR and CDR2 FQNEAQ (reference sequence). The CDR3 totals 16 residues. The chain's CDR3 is CASSTLDRVGADTQYF. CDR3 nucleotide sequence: TGTGCCAGCAGCACATTGGACAGGGTCGGAGCAGATACGCAGTATTTT.

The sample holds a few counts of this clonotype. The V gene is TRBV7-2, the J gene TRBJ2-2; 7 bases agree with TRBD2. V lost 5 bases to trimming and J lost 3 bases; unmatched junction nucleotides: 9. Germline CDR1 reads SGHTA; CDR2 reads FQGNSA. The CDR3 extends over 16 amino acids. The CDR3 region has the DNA TGTGCCAGCAGCCCCCGACTAGCCGGGGACACCGGGGAGCTGTTTTTT. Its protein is CASSPRLAGDTGELFF.

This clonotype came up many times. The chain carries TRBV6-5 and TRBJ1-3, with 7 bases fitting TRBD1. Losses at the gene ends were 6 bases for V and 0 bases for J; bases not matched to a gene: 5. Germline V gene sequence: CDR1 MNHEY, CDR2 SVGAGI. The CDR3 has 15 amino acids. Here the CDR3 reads CASRRGQSSGNTIYF. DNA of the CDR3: TGTGCCAGCAGAAGGGGACAGAGCTCTGGAAACACCATATATTTT.

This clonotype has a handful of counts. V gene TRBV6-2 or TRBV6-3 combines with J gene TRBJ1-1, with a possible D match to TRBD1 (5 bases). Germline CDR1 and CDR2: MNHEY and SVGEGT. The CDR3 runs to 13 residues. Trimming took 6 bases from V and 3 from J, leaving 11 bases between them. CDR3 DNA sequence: TGTGCCAGCAGGCAAGGGGATTACACTGAAGCTTTCTTT. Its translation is CASRQGDYTEAFF.

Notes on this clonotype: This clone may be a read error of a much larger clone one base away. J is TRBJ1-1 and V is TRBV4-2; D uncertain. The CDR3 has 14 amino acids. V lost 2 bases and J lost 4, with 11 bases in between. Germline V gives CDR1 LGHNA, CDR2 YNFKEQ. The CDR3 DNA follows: TGTGCCAGCAGCCAAACAGTAGGTGGCACTGAAGCTTTCTTT. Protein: CASSQTVGGTEAFF.

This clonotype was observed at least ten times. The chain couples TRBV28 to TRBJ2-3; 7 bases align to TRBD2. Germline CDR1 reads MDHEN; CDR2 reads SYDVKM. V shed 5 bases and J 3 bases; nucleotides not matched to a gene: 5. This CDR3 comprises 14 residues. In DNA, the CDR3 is TGTGCCAGCAGTAGCGGGACCTTGACAGATACGCAGTATTTT. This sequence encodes CASSSGTLTDTQYF.

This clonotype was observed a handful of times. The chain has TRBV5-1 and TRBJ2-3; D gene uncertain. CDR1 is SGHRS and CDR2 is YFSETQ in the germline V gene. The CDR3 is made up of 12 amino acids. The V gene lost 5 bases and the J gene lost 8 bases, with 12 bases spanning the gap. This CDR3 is CASRPDNPTQYF. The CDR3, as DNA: TGCGCCAGCAGACCCGACAATCCTACGCAGTATTTT.